The 24 T cell receptor beta chains below come from one sample, sequenced in a study of shared clonotypes between healthy human individuals. Naive CD8 populations comprised CD45RO-negative cells positively selected for CCR7, excluding terminally differentiated effector memory CD45RA+ cells. Profiled with immunoSEQ multiplex PCR; TCRdb holds only in-frame clones, not every one. The table shows some 2.1 million clones, with approximately 95% occurring only once. The sequenced sample was naive CD8+ T cells sorted from blood. The receptor set was obtained from a man between 18 and 35 years old in good health.

This chain connects TRBV7-2 to TRBJ2-2; no firm D call. Germline assignment: CDR1 SGHTA and CDR2 FQGNSA. This CDR3 has 13 residues. Trimming pared 5 bases from V and 5 bases from J, leaving 9 bases between. CDR3 region: CASSPPPTGELFF. The CDR3 DNA reads TGTGCCAGCAGCCCCCCTCCTACCGGGGAGCTGTTTTTT.

This rearrangement joins TRBV6-1 to TRBJ1-2; TRBD1 matches at 8 bases. This CDR3 comprises 14 residues. The J segment lost 4 bases and the V segment lost 3 bases, leaving 4 bases of the junction unmatched. Germline values: CDR1 MNHNS, CDR2 SASEGT. The DNA of the CDR3 is TGTGCCAGCAGTGACCCAGGGGGCCCCTATGGCTACACCTTC. Its translation: CASSDPGGPYGYTF.

In this sample, this clone turned up once. The V and J genes are TRBV6-5 and TRBJ1-3; maybe TRBD1 (5 bases). CDR1 MNHEY and CDR2 SVGAGI come from the germline V gene. The CDR3 loop spans 15 amino acids. The V and J ends lost 2 bases and 0 bases respectively, with 8 bases between them. In DNA form, the CDR3 reads TGTGCCAGCAGTTACGACAGACACTCTGGAAACACCATATATTTT. Protein: CASSYDRHSGNTIYF.

This clone was found once. The genes are TRBV5-1 and TRBJ2-2; the D gene is possibly TRBD1 (5 bases). Germline assignment: CDR1 SGHRS and CDR2 YFSETQ. The CDR3 is 13 amino acids. V lost 4 bases to trimming and J lost 9 bases, with 13 bases between them. The CDR3 sequence: CASSLAGKWELFF. CDR3 DNA sequence: TGCGCCAGCAGCCTGGCAGGGAAGTGGGAGCTGTTTTTT.

The rearrangement joins TRBV28 to TRBJ2-5, with D perhaps TRBD1 or TRBD2 (5 bases each). Germline lookup yields CDR1 MDHEN and CDR2 SYDVKM. The CDR3 totals 16 residues. Deletions cut 1 base from V and 0 bases from J, with 12 bases between. CDR3 protein: CASSLLYGTYQETQYF. The CDR3 DNA reads as TGTGCCAGCAGTTTATTGTATGGGACCTACCAAGAGACCCAGTACTTC.

The CDR3 coding sequence is TGTGCCAGCAGCTTAAGCGGGACGGCCGGGGAGCTGTTTTTT. Protein: CASSLSGTAGELFF. The genes are TRBV7-2 and TRBJ2-2; 7 bases are a match to TRBD2. V dropped 2 bases and J dropped 6; count of bases not matched to a gene: 3. This CDR3 is built from 14 residues. Germline values: CDR1 SGHTA, CDR2 FQGNSA.

V is TRBV5-6 and J is TRBJ2-1; 7 nucleotides align to TRBD1. The germline gives CDR1 SGHDT, CDR2 YYEEEE. The CDR3 has 19 residues. Trimming took 4 bases from V and 7 from J; bases not matched to a gene: 23. Here the CDR3 DNA reads TGTGCCAGCAGCCCCGAGACAGGGTCCCCCCTTGATTCCCAGAATGAGCAGTTCTTC. Amino acids: CASSPETGSPLDSQNEQFF.

The chain carries TRBV27 and TRBJ2-7; D gene unclear. The germline V gene has CDR1 MNHEY and CDR2 SMNVEV (reference sequence). The V end lost 1 base, the J end lost 3 bases, and 10 bases lay between the germline ends. CDR3 length equals 14 residues. DNA of the CDR3: TGTGCCAGCAGTTTATGGTCGGGCCACTACGAGCAGTACTTC. Translated, it gives CASSLWSGHYEQYF.

The rearrangement joins TRBV28 to TRBJ1-1; possible D gene TRBD1, 6 bases. CDR1 MDHEN and CDR2 SYDVKM come from the germline V gene. V lost 3 bases to trimming and J lost 4 bases, with 12 bases between them. The length of the CDR3 is 14 residues. DNA for the CDR3: TGTGCCAGCAGTTTTGGGCAGGGGACCACTGAAGCTTTCTTT. This translates into CASSFGQGTTEAFF.

The count of this clone is one. This chain uses TRBV2 with TRBJ2-1, with TRBD1 matching 8 bases. V was clipped by 6 bases and J by 4 bases; unmatched bases: 8. In germline, CDR1 is SNHLY, CDR2 FYNNEI. The CDR3 sequence is 15 residues long. The CDR3: CASRAPGQAYNEQFF. CDR3 sequence (DNA): TGTGCCAGCAGAGCCCCGGGACAGGCTTACAATGAGCAGTTCTTC.

Points on this clone: Distinct nucleotide sequences in the sample also encode this CDR3. The rearrangement uses TRBV11-2 and TRBJ2-7; D may be TRBD2 (6 bases). Trimming took 3 bases from V and 3 from J, leaving 12 bases between them. The CDR3 consists of 14 residues. Germline V gene sequence: CDR1 SGHAT, CDR2 FQNNGV. CDR3 in DNA: TGTGCCAGCAGCTTTCCTAGGGGAGGCTACGAGCAGTACTTC. It encodes CASSFPRGGYEQYF.

The chain has TRBV9 and TRBJ2-7; tentative D call: TRBD2 (5 bases). CDR1 is SGDLS, CDR2 YYNGEE, per germline. The CDR3 totals 14 residues. Between the trimmed V and J ends, which lost 4 bases and 1 base, there was a span of 12 bases. The CDR3 DNA follows: TGTGCCAGCAGCCCTAGCCTGAATTCCTACGAGCAGTACTTC. Translated: CASSPSLNSYEQYF.

Details on this clone: Distinct nucleotide sequences in the sample also encode this CDR3. V usage is TRBV4-1 and J usage is TRBJ2-1; 7 positions agree with TRBD2. The J segment lost 7 bases and the V segment lost 3 bases, leaving 6 bases of the junction unmatched. Germline V lookup: CDR1 MGHRA, CDR2 YSYEKL. CDR3 length equals 14 residues. The CDR3: CASSHQGLGNEQFF. The CDR3 coding sequence is TGCGCCAGCAGCCATCAAGGACTAGGGAATGAGCAGTTCTTC.

This chain joins TRBV19 and TRBJ2-7; 7 nucleotides match TRBD1. This CDR3 comprises 16 residues. Germline-derived CDR1 and CDR2 are LNHDA and SQIVND (reference sequence). V shed 5 bases and J 0 bases; nucleotides not matched to a gene: 10. The DNA of the CDR3 is TGTGCCAGTAGTCATGAGGGGACAGAGAGCTCCTACGAGCAGTACTTC. Protein: CASSHEGTESSYEQYF.

The chain employs TRBV5-6 and TRBJ2-3; TRBD2 agrees at 11 bases. CDR1 and CDR2 from the germline V gene are SGHDT and YYEEEE. Trimming at V came to 2 bases and at J to 2 bases, leaving 10 bases not matched to a gene. The CDR3 consists of 18 residues. CDR3: CASSFGPASGGYTDTQYF. The CDR3 nucleotides are TGTGCCAGCAGCTTTGGGCCTGCTAGCGGGGGGTACACAGATACGCAGTATTTT.

The J gene is TRBJ2-5, the V gene TRBV2; TRBD2 might be the D (7 bases). V dropped 2 bases and J dropped 0 bases, with 13 bases sitting between them. The CDR3 has 16 residues. The germline gives CDR1 SNHLY, CDR2 FYNNEI. CDR3 loop: CASSEIAGDNQETQYF. CDR3 in DNA: TGTGCCAGCAGTGAAATCGCGGGGGACAACCAAGAGACCCAGTACTTC.

In the case of this clone: This specimen includes other DNA sequences encoding the same CDR3. This chain connects TRBV11-2 to TRBJ1-1; D gene uncertain. Trimming pared 0 bases from V and 1 base from J, leaving 6 bases between. CDR3 length: 14 amino acids. The germline gives CDR1 SGHAT, CDR2 FQNNGV. The CDR3, as DNA: TGTGCCAGCAGCTTAGATCCAGGGAACACTGAAGCTTTCTTT. Amino acid sequence: CASSLDPGNTEAFF.

This sequence joins TRBV5-4 and TRBJ2-5; 7 positions agree with TRBD2. V was clipped by 6 bases and J by 5 bases; unmatched bases: 7. This CDR3 comprises 13 residues. CDR1 is SGHNT and CDR2 is YYREEE in the germline V gene (reference sequence). Here the CDR3 reads CASNFRGGETQYF. CDR3 coding DNA: TGTGCCAGCAATTTTAGGGGAGGGGAGACCCAGTACTTC.

In this sample, this clone turned up once. V is TRBV27 and J is TRBJ2-1, with TRBD2 matching over 7 bases. Per germline, CDR1 MNHEY and CDR2 SMNVEV (reference sequence). This CDR3 has 14 residues. With V trimmed by 8 bases and J by 7 bases, 11 bases remained unmatched. CDR3 sequence (DNA): TGTGCCAGCCAAAGGGGAGGGCCGTATAATGAGCAGTTCTTC. Translating it yields CASQRGGPYNEQFF.

The chain carries TRBV5-6 and TRBJ2-3; 7 nucleotides match TRBD2. Germline CDR1 reads SGHDT; CDR2 reads YYEEEE. CDR3 length: 15 residues. The V gene end was trimmed by 4 bases and the J gene end by 1 base; junction bases not matched to a gene: 6. The CDR3 protein is CASSLLAYGTDTQYF. The CDR3 bases are TGTGCCAGCAGCCTACTAGCGTACGGCACAGATACGCAGTATTTT. The full variable domain, completed using reference TRBV5-6 and TRBJ2-3, is DAGVTQSPTHLIKTRGQQVTLRCSPKSGHDTVSWYQQALGQGPQFIFQYYEEEERQRGNFPDRFSGHQFPNYSSELNVNALLLGDSALYLCASSLLAYGTDTQYFGPGTRLTVL.

The chain is built from TRBV7-9 and TRBJ2-3; 9 positions agree with TRBD2. V was clipped by 5 bases and J by 3 bases; unmatched bases: 12. The CDR3 runs 17 residues. CDR1 SEHNR and CDR2 FQNEAQ come from the germline V gene (reference sequence). CDR3: CASSPDGAGGPTDTQYF. For the CDR3, the DNA is TGTGCCAGCAGCCCCGACGGGGCGGGAGGGCCAACAGATACGCAGTATTTT.

This rearrangement joins TRBV6-7 to TRBJ1-2; D remains unclear. TRBV6-7 qualifies as an ORF whose function is uncertain. Trimming left V 0 bases short and J 3 bases short, with 17 bases between. The CDR3 runs to 17 residues. CDR3 nucleotide sequence: TGTGCCAGCAGTTACTCGATGTTTAGGGAGCAGCACTATGGCTACACCTTC. Amino acid sequence: CASSYSMFREQHYGYTF.

Remarks on this clone: The junction departs from germline at one end; a sequencing error may be responsible. DNA of the CDR3: TGTGCCAGCAGTCCAGGGTCGCTAGCGGGAGATCCGCAGTATTTT. Translating it yields CASSPGSLAGDPQYF. The chain has TRBV27 and TRBJ2-3; TRBD2 agrees at 10 bases. The length of the CDR3 is 15 residues. Germline values: CDR1 MNHEY, CDR2 SMNVEV (reference sequence).

This clone was observed once. The gene calls are TRBV29-1 and TRBJ1-2, with 8 bases identical to TRBD1. The J segment lost 7 bases and the V segment lost 6 bases, leaving 7 bases of the junction unmatched. Looked up from germline, CDR1 is SQVTM and CDR2 is ANQGSEA. This CDR3 is 12 amino acids long. Written as DNA, the CDR3 is TGCAGCGTCTTGCAGGGGGCGTTTGGCTACACCTTC. It encodes CSVLQGAFGYTF.